The rows below give T cell receptor beta chains drawn from one sample of a study of cytomegalovirus exposure and HLA in healthy donors. Sequencing used immunoSEQ multiplex PCR; TCRdb keeps in-frame clones, though not all of them. This sample has 150,000 to 200,000 clones, with approximately 70% found just once. The specimen was PBMCs. These receptor sequences come from a woman in her twenties or thirties in good health and CMV-seronegative. Each CDR3 is given with its conserved first and last residue. The D gene is left open where the match is weak. For some rows the clone size is stated as once, few or many, or as a class when expanded; others skip it.

j_gene	d_gene	v_gene	abundance	CDR3aa	CDR3nt
TRBJ1-2	-	TRBV5-1	-	CASSPSGGNYGYTF	TGCGCCAGCAGCCCATCGGGGGGTAACTATGGCTACACCTTC
TRBJ2-7	TRBD2	TRBV15	-	CATSFSGGYEQYF	TGTGCCACCAGTTTCTCGGGGGGCTACGAGCAGTACTTC
TRBJ1-1	TRBD1	TRBV11-2	-	CASSLQGVDTEAFF	TGTGCCAGCAGCCTACAGGGGGTCGACACTGAAGCTTTCTTT
TRBJ2-2	-	TRBV19	-	CASSIGGLGEEFF	TGTGCCAGTAGTATAGGAGGGCTTGGAGAGGAGTTTTTT
TRBJ2-7	-	TRBV6-6	-	CASSSPGHPPEQYF	TGTGCCAGCAGTTCCCCGGGACACCCACCCGAGCAGTACTTC
TRBJ1-4	-	TRBV13	-	CASSSALGEEKLFF	TGTGCCAGCAGTAGTGCCCTCGGGGAGGAAAAACTGTTTTTT
TRBJ2-5	-	TRBV5-6	-	CASSLAIETQYF	TGTGCCAGCAGCTTGGCAATTGAGACCCAGTACTTC
TRBJ2-3	TRBD2	TRBV9	-	CASSPRASGTPDTQYF	TGTGCCAGCAGCCCCCGCGCTAGCGGGACCCCAGATACGCAGTATTTT
TRBJ2-1	-	TRBV7-2	-	CASSPRTAPNEQFF	TGTGCCAGCAGCCCCCGGACAGCCCCCAATGAGCAGTTCTTC
TRBJ2-2	TRBD2	TRBV7-8	-	CASSLGRLLASNTGELFF	TGTGCCAGCAGCTTAGGTCGGCTACTAGCGTCGAACACCGGGGAGCTGTTTTTT
TRBJ1-3	TRBD1	TRBV11-2	-	CASGRTGDSGNTIYF	TGTGCCAGCGGGAGGACAGGTGACTCTGGAAACACCATATATTTT
TRBJ2-5	-	TRBV6-6	-	CASRTPLASDMETQYF	TGTGCCAGCAGGACCCCGTTGGCTAGCGATATGGAGACCCAGTACTTC
TRBJ1-2	-	TRBV6-5	-	CAIWGGPNYGYTF	TGTGCCATTTGGGGGGGGCCTAACTATGGCTACACCTTC
TRBJ1-3	-	TRBV10-2	few	CASGHPRDTIYF	TGCGCCAGCGGACACCCACGCGACACCATATATTTT
TRBJ2-7	TRBD1	TRBV2	-	CATTSRDRGYEQYF	TGTGCCACCACATCCCGGGACAGGGGTTACGAGCAGTACTTC
TRBJ2-5	TRBD2	TRBV7-2	-	CASSLVSSGGETQYF	TGTGCCAGCAGCTTAGTTTCTAGCGGGGGAGAGACCCAGTACTTC
TRBJ1-6	-	TRBV7-9	-	CASSLIQANSPLHF	TGTGCCAGCAGCTTAATACAGGCTAATTCACCCCTCCACTTT
TRBJ2-5	TRBD2	TRBV30	-	CAWELAGDATQYF	TGTGCCTGGGAACTAGCGGGAGACGCGACCCAGTACTTC
TRBJ1-6	-	TRBV11-2	-	CASSPTGSPLHF	TGTGCCAGCAGCCCGACCGGGTCACCCCTCCACTTT
TRBJ2-3	-	TRBV25-1	-	CASSVSGTDTQYF	TGTGCCAGCAGTGTCTCCGGCACAGATACGCAGTATTTT
TRBJ2-3	-	TRBV9	-	CASSVVGGGGSTDTQYF	TGTGCCAGCAGCGTAGTAGGGGGGGGCGGGTCCACAGATACGCAGTATTTT
TRBJ2-7	TRBD2	TRBV11-2	-	CASSPTSGSVEQYF	TGTGCCAGCAGCCCAACTAGCGGGAGCGTCGAGCAGTACTTC
TRBJ1-4	-	TRBV9	once	CASSHREGGGEKLFF	TGTGCCAGCAGCCATCGGGAGGGGGGAGGGGAAAAACTGTTTTTT
TRBJ1-6	-	TRBV4-1	few	CASSQGVQGSDDSPLHF	TGCGCCAGCAGCCAAGGTGTCCAGGGAAGTGACGATTCACCCCTCCACTTT
TRBJ2-5	TRBD2	TRBV15	-	CATRVGLGEGAETQYF	TGTGCCACCCGTGTAGGACTCGGGGAGGGAGCGGAGACCCAGTACTTC
TRBJ2-4	-	TRBV2	-	CASSEEGLRTYQLLAKNIQYF	TGTGCCAGCAGTGAGGAGGGCTTGAGAACTTACCAGCTTCTAGCCAAAAACATTCAGTACTTC
TRBJ1-4	-	TRBV5-5	-	CASSLVEAELFF	TGTGCCAGCAGCTTGGTAGAGGCGGAACTGTTTTTT
TRBJ1-2	TRBD1	TRBV9	-	CASEYWTGGKGYTF	TGTGCCAGCGAGTATTGGACAGGGGGCAAGGGCTACACCTTC
TRBJ2-7	TRBD2	TRBV7-9	few	CASSLERGPSYEQYF	TGTGCCAGCAGCTTAGAGCGGGGTCCCTCCTACGAGCAGTACTTC
TRBJ1-2	-	TRBV10-3	few	CAISGPDYYGYTF	TGTGCCATCAGTGGTCCGGACTACTATGGCTACACCTTC
TRBJ1-5	TRBD1	TRBV19	once	CASSIDGGQGFQPQHF	TGTGCCAGTAGTATAGATGGAGGACAGGGGTTTCAGCCCCAGCATTTT
TRBJ2-1	TRBD2	TRBV19	once	CASSSTWTSGIVNEQFF	TGTGCCAGTAGTTCAACTTGGACTAGCGGGATCGTAAATGAGCAGTTCTTC
TRBJ1-4	-	TRBV5-4	few	CASSSGPWGLFF	TGTGCCAGCAGCTCCGGGCCCTGGGGCCTGTTTTTT
TRBJ2-1	TRBD2	TRBV10-2	few	CASSEPSGSSYNEQFF	TGCGCCAGCAGTGAGCCTAGCGGGAGTTCTTACAATGAGCAGTTCTTC
TRBJ1-2	TRBD1	TRBV6-5	-	CASSRTGTNYGYTF	TGTGCCAGCAGTCGGACAGGGACTAACTATGGCTACACCTTC
TRBJ1-5	-	TRBV6-5	once	CASSPGRRPSQPQHF	TGTGCCAGCAGTCCTGGACGGAGGCCCAGTCAGCCCCAGCATTTT
TRBJ2-1	TRBD2	TRBV18	-	CASSPGRAIYNEQFF	TGTGCCAGCTCACCGGGGAGGGCGATTTACAATGAGCAGTTCTTC
TRBJ2-7	-	TRBV2	-	CASRAGRQVEQYF	TGTGCCAGCAGGGCAGGGCGCCAAGTGGAGCAGTACTTC
TRBJ2-3	-	TRBV11-3	-	CASSLGGAGTDTQYF	TGTGCCAGCAGCTTGGGGGGAGCGGGCACAGATACGCAGTATTTT
TRBJ2-1	-	TRBV18	-	CASSPPWPTKNNEQFF	TGTGCCAGCTCACCCCCCTGGCCCACCAAAAACAATGAGCAGTTCTTC
TRBJ1-5	-	TRBV6-6	few	CASSPLVRPQHF	TGTGCCAGCAGTCCTTTGGTGAGGCCCCAGCATTTT
TRBJ2-2	-	TRBV5-1	-	CASSETVANTGELFF	TGCGCCAGCAGCGAGACAGTCGCGAACACCGGGGAGCTGTTTTTT
TRBJ1-1	TRBD1	TRBV4-1	-	CASSQAPDRVNTEAFF	TGCGCCAGCAGCCAAGCCCCGGACAGGGTGAACACTGAAGCTTTCTTT